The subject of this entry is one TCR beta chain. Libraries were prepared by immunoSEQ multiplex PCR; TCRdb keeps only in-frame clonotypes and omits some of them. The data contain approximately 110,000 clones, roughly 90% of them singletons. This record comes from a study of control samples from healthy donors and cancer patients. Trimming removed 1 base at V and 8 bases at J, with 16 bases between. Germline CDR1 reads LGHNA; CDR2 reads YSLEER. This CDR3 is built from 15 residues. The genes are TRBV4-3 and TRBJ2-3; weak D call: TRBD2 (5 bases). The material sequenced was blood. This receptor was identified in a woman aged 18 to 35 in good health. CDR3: CASSQASTRLGTQYF. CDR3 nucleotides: TGCGCCAGCAGCCAAGCCTCTACTAGATTGGGTACGCAGTATTTT.